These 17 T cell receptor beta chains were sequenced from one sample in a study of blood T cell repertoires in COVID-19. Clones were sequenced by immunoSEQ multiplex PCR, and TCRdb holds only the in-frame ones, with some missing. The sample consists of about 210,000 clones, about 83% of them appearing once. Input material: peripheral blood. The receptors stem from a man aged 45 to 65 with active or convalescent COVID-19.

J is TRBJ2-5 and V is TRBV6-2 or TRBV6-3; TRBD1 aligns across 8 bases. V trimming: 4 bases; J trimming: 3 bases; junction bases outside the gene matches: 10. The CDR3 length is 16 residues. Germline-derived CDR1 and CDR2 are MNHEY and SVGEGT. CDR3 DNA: TGTGCCAGCAGTTCCCCCTCAGGGGGCGCGGAAGAGACCCAGTACTTC. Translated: CASSSPSGGAEETQYF.

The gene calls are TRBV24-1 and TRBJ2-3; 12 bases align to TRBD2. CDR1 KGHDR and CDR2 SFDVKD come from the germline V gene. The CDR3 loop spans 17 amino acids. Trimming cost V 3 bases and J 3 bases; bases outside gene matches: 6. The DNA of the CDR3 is TGTGCCACCAGTGATCTGCCTAGCGGGAGGGGAACAGATACGCAGTATTTT. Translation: CATSDLPSGRGTDTQYF.

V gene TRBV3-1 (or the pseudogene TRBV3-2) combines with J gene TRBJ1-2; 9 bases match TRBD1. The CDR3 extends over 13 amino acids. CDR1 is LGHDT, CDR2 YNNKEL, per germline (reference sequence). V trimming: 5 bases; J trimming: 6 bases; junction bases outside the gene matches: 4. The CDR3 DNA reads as TGTGCCAGCAGCACGGGACAGGGTAATGGCTACACCTTC. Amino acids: CASSTGQGNGYTF.

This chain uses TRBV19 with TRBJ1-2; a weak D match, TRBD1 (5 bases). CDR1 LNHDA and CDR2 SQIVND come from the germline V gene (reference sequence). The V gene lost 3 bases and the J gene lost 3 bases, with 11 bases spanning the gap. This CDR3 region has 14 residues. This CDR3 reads CASSMGGVDYGYTF. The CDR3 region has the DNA TGTGCCAGTAGTATGGGAGGGGTCGACTATGGCTACACCTTC. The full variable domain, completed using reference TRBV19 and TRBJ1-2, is DGGITQSPKYLFRKEGQNVTLSCEQNLNHDAMYWYRQDPGQGLRLIYYSQIVNDFQKGDIAEGYSVSREKKESFPLTVTSAQKNPTAFYLCASSMGGVDYGYTFGSGTRLTVV.

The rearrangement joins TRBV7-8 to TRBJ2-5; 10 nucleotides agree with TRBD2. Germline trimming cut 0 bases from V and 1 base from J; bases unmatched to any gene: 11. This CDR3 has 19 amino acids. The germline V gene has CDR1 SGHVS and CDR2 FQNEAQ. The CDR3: CASSLAASGGGFSQETQYF. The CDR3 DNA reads TGTGCCAGCAGCTTAGCGGCTAGCGGGGGAGGGTTCAGCCAAGAGACCCAGTACTTC. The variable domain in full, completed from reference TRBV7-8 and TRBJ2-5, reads GAGVSQSPRYKVAKRGQDVALRCDPISGHVSLFWYQQALGQGPEFLTYFQNEAQLDKSGLPSDRFFAERPEGSVSTLKIQRTQQEDSAVYLCASSLAASGGGFSQETQYFGPGTRLLVL.

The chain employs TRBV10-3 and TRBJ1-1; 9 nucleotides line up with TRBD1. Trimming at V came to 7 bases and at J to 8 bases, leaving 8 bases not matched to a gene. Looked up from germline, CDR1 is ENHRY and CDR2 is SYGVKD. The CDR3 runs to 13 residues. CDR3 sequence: CAIKGTGPLEAFF. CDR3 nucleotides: TGTGCCATCAAGGGGACAGGGCCACTAGAAGCTTTCTTT.

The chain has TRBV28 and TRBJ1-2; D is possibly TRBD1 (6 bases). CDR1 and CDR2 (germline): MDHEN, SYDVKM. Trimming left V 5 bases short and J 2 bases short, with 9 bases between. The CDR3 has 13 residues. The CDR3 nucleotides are TGTGCCAGCAGTGCAGGGGTAAACTATGGCTACACCTTC. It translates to CASSAGVNYGYTF.

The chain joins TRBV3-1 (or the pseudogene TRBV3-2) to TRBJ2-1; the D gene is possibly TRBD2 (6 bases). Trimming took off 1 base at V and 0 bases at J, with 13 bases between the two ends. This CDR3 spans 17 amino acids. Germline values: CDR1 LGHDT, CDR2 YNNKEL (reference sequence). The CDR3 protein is CASSQAGGAGSYNEQFF. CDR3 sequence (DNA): TGTGCCAGCAGCCAAGCCGGGGGAGCGGGCTCCTACAATGAGCAGTTCTTC.

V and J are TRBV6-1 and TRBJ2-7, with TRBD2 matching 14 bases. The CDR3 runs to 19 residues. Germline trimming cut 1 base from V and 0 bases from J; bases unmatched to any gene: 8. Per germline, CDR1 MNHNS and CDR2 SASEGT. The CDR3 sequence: CASSEGGLAGAFRSYEQYF. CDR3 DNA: TGTGCCAGCAGTGAAGGGGGACTAGCGGGAGCTTTCCGCTCCTACGAGCAGTACTTC.

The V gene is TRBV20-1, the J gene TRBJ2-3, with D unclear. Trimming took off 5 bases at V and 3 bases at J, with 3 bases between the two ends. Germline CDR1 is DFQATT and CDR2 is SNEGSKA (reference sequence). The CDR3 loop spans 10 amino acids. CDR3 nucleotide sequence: TGCAGTGCTTCAACAGATACGCAGTATTTT. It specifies CSASTDTQYF.

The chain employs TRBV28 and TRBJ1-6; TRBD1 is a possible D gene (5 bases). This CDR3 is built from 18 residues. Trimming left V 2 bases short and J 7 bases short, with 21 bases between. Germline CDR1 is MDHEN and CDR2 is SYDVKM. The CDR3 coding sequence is TGTGCCAGCAGTTTAGGGACTGAGGCCCCTTATCCCAATTCACCCCTCCACTTT. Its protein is CASSLGTEAPYPNSPLHF.

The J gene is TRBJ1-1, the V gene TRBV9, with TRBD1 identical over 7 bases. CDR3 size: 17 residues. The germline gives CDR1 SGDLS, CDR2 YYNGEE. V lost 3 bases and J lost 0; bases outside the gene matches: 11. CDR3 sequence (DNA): TGTGCCAGCAGCGCCCGACAGGGTAATATTATGAACACTGAAGCTTTCTTT. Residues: CASSARQGNIMNTEAFF.

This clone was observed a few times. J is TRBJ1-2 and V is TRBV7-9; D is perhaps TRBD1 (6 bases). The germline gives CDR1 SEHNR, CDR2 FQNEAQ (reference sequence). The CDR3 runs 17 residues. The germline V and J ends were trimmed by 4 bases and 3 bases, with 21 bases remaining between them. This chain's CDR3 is CASSSFAQGRIDYGYTF. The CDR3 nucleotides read TGTGCCAGCAGCTCGTTCGCACAGGGTCGGATAGACTATGGCTACACCTTC.

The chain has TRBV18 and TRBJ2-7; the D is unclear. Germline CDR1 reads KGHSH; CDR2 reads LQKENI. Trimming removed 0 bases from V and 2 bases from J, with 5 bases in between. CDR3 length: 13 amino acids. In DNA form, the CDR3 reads TGTGCCAGCTCACCACCGAGGACCTACGAGCAGTACTTC. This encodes CASSPPRTYEQYF. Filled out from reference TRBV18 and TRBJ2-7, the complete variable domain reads NAGVMQNPRHLVRRRGQEARLRCSPMKGHSHVYWYRQLPEEGLKFMVYLQKENIIDESGMPKERFSAEFPKEGPSILRIQQVVRGDSAAYFCASSPPRTYEQYFGPGTRLTVT.

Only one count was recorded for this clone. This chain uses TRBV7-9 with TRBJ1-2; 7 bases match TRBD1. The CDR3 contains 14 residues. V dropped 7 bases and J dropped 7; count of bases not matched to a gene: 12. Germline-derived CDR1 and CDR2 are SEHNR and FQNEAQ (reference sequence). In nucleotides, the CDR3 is TGTGCCAGCAACCCTGGACAGGTTGTTTCTGGCTACACCTTC. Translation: CASNPGQVVSGYTF.

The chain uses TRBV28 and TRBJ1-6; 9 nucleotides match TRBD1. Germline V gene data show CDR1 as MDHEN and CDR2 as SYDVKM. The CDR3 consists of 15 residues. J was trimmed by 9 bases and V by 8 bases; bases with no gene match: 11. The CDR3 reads CASCPGGQGGSPLHF. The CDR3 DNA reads TGTGCCAGCTGCCCGGGGGGACAGGGAGGTTCACCCCTCCACTTT. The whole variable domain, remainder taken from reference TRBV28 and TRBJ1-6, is DVKVTQSSRYLVKRTGEKVFLECVQDMDHENMFWYRQDPGLGLRLIYFSYDVKMKEKGDIPEGYSVSREKKERFSLILESASTNQTSMYLCASCPGGQGGSPLHFGNGTRLTVT.

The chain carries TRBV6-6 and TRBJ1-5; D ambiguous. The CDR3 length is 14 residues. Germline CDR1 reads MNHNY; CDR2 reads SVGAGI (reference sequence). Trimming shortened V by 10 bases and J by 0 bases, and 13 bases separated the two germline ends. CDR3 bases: TGTGCCATGAGTGATCTGTATAGCAATCAGCCCCAGCATTTT. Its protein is CAMSDLYSNQPQHF.